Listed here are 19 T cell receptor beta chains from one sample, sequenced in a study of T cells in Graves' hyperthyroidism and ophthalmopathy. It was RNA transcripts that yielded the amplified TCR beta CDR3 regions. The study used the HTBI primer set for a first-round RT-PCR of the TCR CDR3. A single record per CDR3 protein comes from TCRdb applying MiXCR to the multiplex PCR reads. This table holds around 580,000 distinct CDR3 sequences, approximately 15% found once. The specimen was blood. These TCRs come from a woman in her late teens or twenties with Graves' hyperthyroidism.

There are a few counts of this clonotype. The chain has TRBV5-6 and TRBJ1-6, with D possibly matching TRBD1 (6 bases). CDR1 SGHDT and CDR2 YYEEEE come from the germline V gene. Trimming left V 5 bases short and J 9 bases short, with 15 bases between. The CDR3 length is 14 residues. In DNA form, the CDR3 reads TGTGCCAGCAGGTCTACAGGGTCCGCTTCACCCCTCCACTTT. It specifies CASRSTGSASPLHF.

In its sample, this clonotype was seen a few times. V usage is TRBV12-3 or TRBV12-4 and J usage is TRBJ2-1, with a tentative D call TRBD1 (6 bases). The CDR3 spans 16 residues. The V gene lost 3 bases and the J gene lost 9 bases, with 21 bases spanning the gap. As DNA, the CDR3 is TGTGCCAGCAGTTTCCCTACTGGGGGCGAAATAGGTGAGCAGTTCTTC. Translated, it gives CASSFPTGGEIGEQFF.

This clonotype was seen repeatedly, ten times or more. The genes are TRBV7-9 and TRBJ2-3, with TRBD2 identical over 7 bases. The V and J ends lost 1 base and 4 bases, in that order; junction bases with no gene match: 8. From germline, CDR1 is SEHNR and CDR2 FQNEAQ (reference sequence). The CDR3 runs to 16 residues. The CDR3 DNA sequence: TGTGCCAGCAGCTTAGTGGAGGGGAGGGGCCCAGATACGCAGTATTTT. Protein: CASSLVEGRGPDTQYF. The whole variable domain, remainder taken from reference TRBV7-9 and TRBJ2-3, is DTGVSQNPRHKITKRGQNVTFRCDPISEHNRLYWYRQTLGQGPEFLTYFQNEAQLEKSRLLSDRFSAERPKGSFSTLEIQRTEQGDSAMYLCASSLVEGRGPDTQYFGPGTRLTVL.

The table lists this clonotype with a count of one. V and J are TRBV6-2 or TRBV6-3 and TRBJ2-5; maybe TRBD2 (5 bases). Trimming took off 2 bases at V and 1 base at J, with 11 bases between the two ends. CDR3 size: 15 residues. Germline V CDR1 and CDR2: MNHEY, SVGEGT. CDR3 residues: CASSYLDGLQETQYF. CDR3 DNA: TGTGCCAGCAGTTACCTGGACGGACTCCAAGAGACCCAGTACTTC.

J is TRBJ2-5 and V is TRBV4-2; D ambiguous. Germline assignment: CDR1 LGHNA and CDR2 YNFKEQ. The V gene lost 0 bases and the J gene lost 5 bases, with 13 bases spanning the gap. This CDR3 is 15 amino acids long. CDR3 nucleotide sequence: TGTGCCAGCAGCCAAGATTTGGCTACCGGGGAGACCCAGTACTTC. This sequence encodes CASSQDLATGETQYF.

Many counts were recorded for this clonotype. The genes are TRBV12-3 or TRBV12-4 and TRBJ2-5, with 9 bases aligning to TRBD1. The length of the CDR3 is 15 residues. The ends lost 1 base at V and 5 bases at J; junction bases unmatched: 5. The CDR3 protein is CASSLGGQGRETQYF. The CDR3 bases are TGTGCCAGCAGTTTAGGGGGACAGGGCAGGGAGACCCAGTACTTC.

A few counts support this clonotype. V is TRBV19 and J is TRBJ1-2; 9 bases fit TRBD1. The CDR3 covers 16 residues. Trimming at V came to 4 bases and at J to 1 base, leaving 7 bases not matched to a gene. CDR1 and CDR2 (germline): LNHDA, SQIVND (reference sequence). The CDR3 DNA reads TGTGCCAGTAGTACCCCCCGGGACAGGGTTAACTATGGCTACACCTTC. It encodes CASSTPRDRVNYGYTF.

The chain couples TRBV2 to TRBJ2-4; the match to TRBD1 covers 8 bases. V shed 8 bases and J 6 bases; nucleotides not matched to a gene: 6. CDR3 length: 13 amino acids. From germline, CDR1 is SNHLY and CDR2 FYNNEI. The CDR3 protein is CASSGQEANIQYF. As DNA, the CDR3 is TGTGCCAGCTCGGGACAGGAGGCAAACATTCAGTACTTC.

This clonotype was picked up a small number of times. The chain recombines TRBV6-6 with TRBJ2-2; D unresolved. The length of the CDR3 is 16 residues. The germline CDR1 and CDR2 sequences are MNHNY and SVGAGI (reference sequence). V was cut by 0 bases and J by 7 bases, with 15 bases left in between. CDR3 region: CASSYSISTMDGELFF. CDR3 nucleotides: TGTGCCAGCAGTTACTCGATCTCCACAATGGACGGGGAGCTGTTTTTT.

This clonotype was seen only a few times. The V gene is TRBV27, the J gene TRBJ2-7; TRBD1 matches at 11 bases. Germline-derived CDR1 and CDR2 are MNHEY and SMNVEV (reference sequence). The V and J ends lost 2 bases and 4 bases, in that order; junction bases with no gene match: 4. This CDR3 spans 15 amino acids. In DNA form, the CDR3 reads TGTGCCAGCAGTTTAAGGGGGACAGGGGGATACGAGCAGTACTTC. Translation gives CASSLRGTGGYEQYF.

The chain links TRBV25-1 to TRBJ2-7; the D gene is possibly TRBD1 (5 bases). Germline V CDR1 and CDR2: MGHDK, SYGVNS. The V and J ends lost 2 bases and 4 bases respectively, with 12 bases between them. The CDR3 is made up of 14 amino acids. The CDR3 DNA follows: TGTGCCAGCAGTGAAATCAGGGAAGGATACGAGCAGTACTTC. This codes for CASSEIREGYEQYF.

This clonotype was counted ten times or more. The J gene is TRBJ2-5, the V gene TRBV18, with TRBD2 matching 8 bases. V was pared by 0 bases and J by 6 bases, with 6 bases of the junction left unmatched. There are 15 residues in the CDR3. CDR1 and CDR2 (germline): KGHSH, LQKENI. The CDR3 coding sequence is TGTGCCAGCTCACCACCTAGCGGGACGAGGAAGACCCAGTACTTC. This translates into CASSPPSGTRKTQYF.

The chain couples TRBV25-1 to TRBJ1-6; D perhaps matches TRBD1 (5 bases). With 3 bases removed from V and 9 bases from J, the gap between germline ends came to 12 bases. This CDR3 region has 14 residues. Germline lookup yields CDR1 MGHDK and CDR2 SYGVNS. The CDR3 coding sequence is TGTGCCAGCAGTGACGCCCAGGACATTTCACCCCTCCACTTT. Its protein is CASSDAQDISPLHF.

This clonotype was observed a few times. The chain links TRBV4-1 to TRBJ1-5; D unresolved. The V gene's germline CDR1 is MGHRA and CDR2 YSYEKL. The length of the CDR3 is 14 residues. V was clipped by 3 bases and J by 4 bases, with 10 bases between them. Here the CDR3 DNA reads TGCGCCAGCAGCCACAGGACTGATAATCAGCCCCAGCATTTT. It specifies CASSHRTDNQPQHF.

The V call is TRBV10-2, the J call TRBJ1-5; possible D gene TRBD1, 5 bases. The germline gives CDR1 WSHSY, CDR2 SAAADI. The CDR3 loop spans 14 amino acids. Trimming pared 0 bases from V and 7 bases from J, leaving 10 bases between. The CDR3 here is CASSESKGDQPQHF. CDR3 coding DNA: TGCGCCAGCAGTGAGTCGAAAGGGGACCAGCCCCAGCATTTT.

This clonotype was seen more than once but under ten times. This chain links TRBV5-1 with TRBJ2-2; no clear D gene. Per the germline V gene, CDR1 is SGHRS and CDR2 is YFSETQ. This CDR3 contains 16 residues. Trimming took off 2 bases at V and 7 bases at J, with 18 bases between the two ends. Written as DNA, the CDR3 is TGCGCCAGCAGCTTACCCCGAGGAAGCTCTCGCGGGGAGCTGTTTTTT. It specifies CASSLPRGSSRGELFF.

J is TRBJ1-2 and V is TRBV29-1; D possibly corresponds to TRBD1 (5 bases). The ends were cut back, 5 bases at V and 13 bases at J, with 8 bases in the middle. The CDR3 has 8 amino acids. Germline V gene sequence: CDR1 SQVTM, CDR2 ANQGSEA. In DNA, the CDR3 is TGCAGCGTTCCAGGGTCCACCTTC. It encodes CSVPGSTF.

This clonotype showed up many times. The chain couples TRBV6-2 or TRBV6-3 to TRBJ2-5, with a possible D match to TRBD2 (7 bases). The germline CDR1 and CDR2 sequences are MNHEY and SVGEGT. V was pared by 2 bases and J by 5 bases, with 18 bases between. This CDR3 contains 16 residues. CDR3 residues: CASSYGSGGPRETQYF. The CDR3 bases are TGTGCCAGCAGTTACGGCTCCGGGGGGCCTCGGGAGACCCAGTACTTC.

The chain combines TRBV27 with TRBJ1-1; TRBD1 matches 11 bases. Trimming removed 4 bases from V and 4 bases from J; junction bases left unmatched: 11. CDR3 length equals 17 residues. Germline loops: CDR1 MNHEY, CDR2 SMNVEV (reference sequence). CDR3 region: CASSSYSGTGGATEAFF. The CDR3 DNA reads TGTGCCAGCAGTTCGTATTCCGGGACAGGGGGGGCCACTGAAGCTTTCTTT.